This TCR beta chain was sequenced for a study of cytotoxic CD8 clonotypes in ibrutinib-treated CLL. The method was immunoSEQ multiplex PCR; TCRdb's version includes in-frame clones alone and lacks a portion of them. The repertoire holds about 68,000 clones, more than 60% seen once, with about 5.7% in the top ten. This clone was detected a few times. Germline CDR1 and CDR2: MNHEY and SVGAGI. The CDR3 is 15 amino acids. Trimming took 6 bases from V and 5 from J, leaving 20 bases between them. The source material was PBMCs, sampled after 12 months of ibrutinib treatment. V and J are TRBV6-5 and TRBJ2-7; possibly TRBD1 for D (6 bases). The sequence derives from a human donor with chronic lymphocytic leukemia. The CDR3 loop reads CASREFRGASHEQYF. For the CDR3, the DNA is TGTGCCAGCAGAGAATTCAGGGGCGCCAGTCACGAGCAGTACTTC.